Included here is one TCR beta chain sequence, with context. The antigen remains unidentified. RNA extraction and reverse transcription yielded cDNA as sequencing template. Assay: immunoSEQ multiplex PCR; the TCRdb copy retains only in-frame clones and omits some. Among 200,000 or so clones listed, more than 50% were seen once. Investigators sorted PBMCs to obtain both CD4+ and CD8+ T cells. The data are from a study of CD8+ T cells in alopecia areata. Overall study findings and caveats: It was less clear whether patients shared TCRs than it was in mice, possibly because of HLA. Sequences from scalp samples also cover resident alphabeta T cells of normal skin.

Germline V gives CDR1 SEHNR, CDR2 FQNEAQ (reference sequence). The CDR3 consists of 15 residues. V lost 5 bases to trimming and J lost 2 bases; unmatched junction nucleotides: 9. The chain couples TRBV7-9 to TRBJ2-7; 7 bases agree with TRBD2. Sequencing was carried out using CD8+ T cells sorted from blood. This clonotype was obtained from a human donor in good health. The DNA of the CDR3 is TGTGCCAGCAGCACAGACGGCGGGGGAACCTACGAGCAGTACTTC. Protein product: CASSTDGGGTYEQYF.